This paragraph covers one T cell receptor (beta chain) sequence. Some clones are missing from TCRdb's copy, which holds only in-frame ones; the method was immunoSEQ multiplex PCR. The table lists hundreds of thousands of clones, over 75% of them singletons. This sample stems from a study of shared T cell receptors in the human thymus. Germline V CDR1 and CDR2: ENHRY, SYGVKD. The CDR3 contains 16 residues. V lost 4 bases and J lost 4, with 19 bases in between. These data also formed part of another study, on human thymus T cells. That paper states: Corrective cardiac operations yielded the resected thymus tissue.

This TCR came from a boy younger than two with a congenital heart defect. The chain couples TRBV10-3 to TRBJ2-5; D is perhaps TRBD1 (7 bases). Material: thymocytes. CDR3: CAISGGTVRGRETQYF. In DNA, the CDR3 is TGTGCCATCAGTGGAGGGACAGTCCGGGGGCGAGAGACCCAGTACTTC.